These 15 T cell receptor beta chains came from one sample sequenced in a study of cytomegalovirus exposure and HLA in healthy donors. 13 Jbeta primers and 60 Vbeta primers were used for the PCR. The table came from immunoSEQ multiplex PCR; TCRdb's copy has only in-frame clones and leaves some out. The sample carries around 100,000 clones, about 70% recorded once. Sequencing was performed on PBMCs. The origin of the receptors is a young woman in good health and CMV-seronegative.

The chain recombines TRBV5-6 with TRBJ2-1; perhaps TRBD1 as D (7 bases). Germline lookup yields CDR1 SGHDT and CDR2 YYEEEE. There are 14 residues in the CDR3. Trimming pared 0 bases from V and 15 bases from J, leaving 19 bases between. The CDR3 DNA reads TGTGCCAGCAGCTTGGGGTCATTAGGACAGGAGGGGTTCTTC. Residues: CASSLGSLGQEGFF.

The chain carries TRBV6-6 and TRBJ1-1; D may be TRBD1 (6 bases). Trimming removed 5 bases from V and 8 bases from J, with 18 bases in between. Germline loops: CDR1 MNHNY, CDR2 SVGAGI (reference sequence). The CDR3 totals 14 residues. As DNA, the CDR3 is TGTGCCAGCAGTCCTCGACATGTTCAGGGGGAAGCTTTCTTT. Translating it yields CASSPRHVQGEAFF.

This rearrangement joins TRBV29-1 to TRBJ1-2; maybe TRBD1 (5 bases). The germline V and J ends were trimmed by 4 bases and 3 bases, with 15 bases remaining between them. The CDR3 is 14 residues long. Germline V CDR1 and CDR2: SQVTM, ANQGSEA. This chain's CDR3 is CSVAPVGAYYGYTF. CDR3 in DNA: TGCAGCGTTGCCCCCGTTGGGGCATACTATGGCTACACCTTC.

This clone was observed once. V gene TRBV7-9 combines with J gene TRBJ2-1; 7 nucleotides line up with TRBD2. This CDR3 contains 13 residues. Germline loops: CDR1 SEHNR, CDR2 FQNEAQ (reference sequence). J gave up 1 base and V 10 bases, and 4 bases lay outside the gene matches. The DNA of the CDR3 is TGTGCCACCCAGCGGGGTTCCTACAATGAGCAGTTCTTC. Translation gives CATQRGSYNEQFF. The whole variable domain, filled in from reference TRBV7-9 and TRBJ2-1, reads DTGVSQNPRHKITKRGQNVTFRCDPISEHNRLYWYRQTLGQGPEFLTYFQNEAQLEKSRLLSDRFSAERPKGSFSTLEIQRTEQGDSAMYLCATQRGSYNEQFFGPGTRLTVL.

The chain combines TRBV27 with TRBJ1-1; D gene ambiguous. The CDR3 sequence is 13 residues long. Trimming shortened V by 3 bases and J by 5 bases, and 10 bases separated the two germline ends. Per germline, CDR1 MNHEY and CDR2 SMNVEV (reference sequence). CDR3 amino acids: CASSFYEETEAFF. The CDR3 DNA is TGTGCCAGCAGTTTCTATGAGGAGACTGAAGCTTTCTTT.

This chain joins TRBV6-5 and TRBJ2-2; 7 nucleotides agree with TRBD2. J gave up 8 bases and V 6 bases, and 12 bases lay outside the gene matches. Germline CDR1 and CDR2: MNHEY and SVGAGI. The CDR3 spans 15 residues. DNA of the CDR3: TGTGCCAGCAGCCTTGGGACTACCACATCTGGGGAGCTGTTTTTT. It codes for CASSLGTTTSGELFF.

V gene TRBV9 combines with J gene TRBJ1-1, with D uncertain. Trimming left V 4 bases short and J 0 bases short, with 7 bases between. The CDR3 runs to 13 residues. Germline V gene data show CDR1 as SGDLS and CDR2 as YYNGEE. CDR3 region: CASSWSMNTEAFF. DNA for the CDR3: TGTGCCAGCAGCTGGAGCATGAACACTGAAGCTTTCTTT.

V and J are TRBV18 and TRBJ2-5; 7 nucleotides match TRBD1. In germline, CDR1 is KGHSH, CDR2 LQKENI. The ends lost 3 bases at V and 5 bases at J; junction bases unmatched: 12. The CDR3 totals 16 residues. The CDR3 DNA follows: TGTGCCAGCTCACCCGAAGGACAGGCCCTTATCGAGACCCAGTACTTC. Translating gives CASSPEGQALIETQYF.

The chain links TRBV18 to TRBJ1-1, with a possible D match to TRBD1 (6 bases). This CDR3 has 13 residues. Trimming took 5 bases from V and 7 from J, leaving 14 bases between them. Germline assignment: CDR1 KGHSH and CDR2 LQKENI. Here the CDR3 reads CASSSLDSSEAFF. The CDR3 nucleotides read TGTGCCAGCTCATCCCTGGACAGCAGTGAAGCTTTCTTT.

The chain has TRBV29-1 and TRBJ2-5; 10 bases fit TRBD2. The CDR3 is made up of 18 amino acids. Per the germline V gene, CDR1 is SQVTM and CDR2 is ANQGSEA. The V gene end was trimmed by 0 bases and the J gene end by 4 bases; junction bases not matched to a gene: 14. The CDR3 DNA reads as TGCAGCGTTGAAGATTACCTAACTAGCGGGACTTTTGGAGAGACCCAGTACTTC. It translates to CSVEDYLTSGTFGETQYF.

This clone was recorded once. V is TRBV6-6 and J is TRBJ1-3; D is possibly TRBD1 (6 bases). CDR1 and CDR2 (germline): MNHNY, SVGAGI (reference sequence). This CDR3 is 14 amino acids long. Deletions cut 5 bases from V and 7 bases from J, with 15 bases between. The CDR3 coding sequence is TGTGCCAGCAGTCCTTCCGGGACAACGAACACCATATATTTT. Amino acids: CASSPSGTTNTIYF.

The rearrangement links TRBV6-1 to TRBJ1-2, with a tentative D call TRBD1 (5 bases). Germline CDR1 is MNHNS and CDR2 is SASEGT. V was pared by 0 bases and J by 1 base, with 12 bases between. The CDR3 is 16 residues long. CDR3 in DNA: TGTGCCAGCAGTGAAGCGCGGGGACTCCTTAACTATGGCTACACCTTC. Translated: CASSEARGLLNYGYTF.

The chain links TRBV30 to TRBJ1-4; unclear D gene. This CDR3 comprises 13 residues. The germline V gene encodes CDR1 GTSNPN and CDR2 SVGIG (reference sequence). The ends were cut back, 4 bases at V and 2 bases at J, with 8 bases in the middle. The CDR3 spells CAWNGQTNEKLFF. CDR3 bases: TGTGCCTGGAATGGGCAGACTAATGAAAAACTGTTTTTT.

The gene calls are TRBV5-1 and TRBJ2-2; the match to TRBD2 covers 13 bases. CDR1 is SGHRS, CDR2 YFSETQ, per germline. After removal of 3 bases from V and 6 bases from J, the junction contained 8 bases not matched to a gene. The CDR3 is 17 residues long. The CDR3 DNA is TGCGCCAGCAGCTCTACCGGGACTAGCGGGGCATCCGGGGAGCTGTTTTTT. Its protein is CASSSTGTSGASGELFF.

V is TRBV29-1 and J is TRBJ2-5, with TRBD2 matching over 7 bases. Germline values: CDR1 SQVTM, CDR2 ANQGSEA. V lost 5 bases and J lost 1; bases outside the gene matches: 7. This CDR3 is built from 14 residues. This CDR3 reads CSVLGGRGQETQYF. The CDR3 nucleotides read TGCAGCGTTCTCGGGGGGAGAGGCCAAGAGACCCAGTACTTC.